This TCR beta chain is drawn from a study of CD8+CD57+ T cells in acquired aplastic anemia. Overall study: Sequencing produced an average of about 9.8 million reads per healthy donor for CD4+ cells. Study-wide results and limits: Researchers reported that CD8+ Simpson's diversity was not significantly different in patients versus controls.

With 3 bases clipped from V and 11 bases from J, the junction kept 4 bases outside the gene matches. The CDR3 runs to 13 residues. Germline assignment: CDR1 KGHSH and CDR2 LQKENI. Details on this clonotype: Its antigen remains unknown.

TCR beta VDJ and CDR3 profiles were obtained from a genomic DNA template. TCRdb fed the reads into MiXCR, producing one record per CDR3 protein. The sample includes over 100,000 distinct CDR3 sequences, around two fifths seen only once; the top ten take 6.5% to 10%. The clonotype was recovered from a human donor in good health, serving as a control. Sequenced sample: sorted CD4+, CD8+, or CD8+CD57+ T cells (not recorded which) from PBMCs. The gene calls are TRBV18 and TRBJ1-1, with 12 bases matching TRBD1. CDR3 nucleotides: TGTGCCAGCTCACCGGGACAGGGGGCAGACGCTTTCTTT. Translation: CASSPGQGADAFF.